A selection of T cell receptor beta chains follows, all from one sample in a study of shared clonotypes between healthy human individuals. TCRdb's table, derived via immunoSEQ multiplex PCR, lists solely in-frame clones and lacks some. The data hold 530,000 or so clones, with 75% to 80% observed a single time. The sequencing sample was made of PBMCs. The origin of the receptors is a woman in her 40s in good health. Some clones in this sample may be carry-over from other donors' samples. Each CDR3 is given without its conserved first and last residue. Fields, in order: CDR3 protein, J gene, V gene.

CDR3: ATEGDMNTEAF; J: TRBJ1-1; V: TRBV18
CDR3: ASSSPGPVSGYT; J: TRBJ1-2; V: TRBV28
CDR3: ASSLSKNTEAF; J: TRBJ1-1; V: TRBV27
CDR3: ASSGSGGEQY; J: TRBJ2-7; V: TRBV28
CDR3: ASSIGVDQGYNQPQH; J: TRBJ1-5; V: TRBV19
CDR3: ASSDMWTEQF; J: TRBJ2-1; V: TRBV10-2
CDR3: ASSPAGESYEQY; J: TRBJ2-7; V: TRBV7-2
CDR3: ASSLTGQSQTQY; J: TRBJ2-5; V: TRBV5-1
CDR3: ASSARQADYYNEQF; J: TRBJ2-1; V: TRBV9
CDR3: ASRNFGKSGASGRSEQF; J: TRBJ2-1; V: TRBV4-1
CDR3: ASSKGTSLVADTQY; J: TRBJ2-3; V: TRBV5-1
CDR3: ASSGQEYNEQF; J: TRBJ2-1; V: TRBV18
CDR3: ASSLGPGNTIY; J: TRBJ1-3; V: TRBV27
CDR3: ASSLDVRAGEQF; J: TRBJ2-1; V: TRBV11-2
CDR3: ASSPPRFSGSSGELF; J: TRBJ2-2; V: TRBV18
CDR3: ASSWDWTQY; J: TRBJ2-5; V: TRBV7-2
CDR3: ASNSILGPNTEAF; J: TRBJ1-1; V: TRBV9
CDR3: ASSLAGTTSYEQY; J: TRBJ2-7; V: TRBV4-1
CDR3: ASRGTSGINEQF; J: TRBJ2-1; V: TRBV5-1
CDR3: ASSLFPGGSGEKLF; J: TRBJ1-4; V: TRBV7-2
CDR3: ASSPGGHQPQH; J: TRBJ1-5; V: TRBV28
CDR3: AWSVFAGVYEQY; J: TRBJ2-7; V: TRBV30
CDR3: ASSLAAQANYEQY; J: TRBJ2-7; V: TRBV7-2
CDR3: ASSLVTAGFSEQF; J: TRBJ2-1; V: TRBV11-2
CDR3: ASSFRPGSGTEAF; J: TRBJ1-1; V: TRBV27
CDR3: ASSLLADSNEQF; J: TRBJ2-1; V: TRBV5-1
CDR3: ASSPRLGTMRMGTQY; J: TRBJ2-5; V: TRBV11-2
CDR3: ASSLALAGGVETQY; J: TRBJ2-5; V: TRBV7-7
CDR3: ASRTSGTGELF; J: TRBJ2-2; V: TRBV9
CDR3: ASSQSLAGGPVGELF; J: TRBJ2-2; V: TRBV4-1
CDR3: ASTRDIHEQY; J: TRBJ2-7; V: TRBV6-1
CDR3: ASSQTRAGGYT; J: TRBJ1-2; V: TRBV16
CDR3: ASSSGFGLAVKSSYNEQF; J: TRBJ2-1; V: TRBV27
CDR3: ASSLGSGLGEAF; J: TRBJ1-1; V: TRBV11-3
CDR3: ASSPGEGASGNTIY; J: TRBJ1-3; V: TRBV18
CDR3: ASSLLSRVPYGYT; J: TRBJ1-2; V: TRBV27
CDR3: ASSMGGTSSGANVLT; J: TRBJ2-6; V: TRBV5-1
CDR3: ASSYWGDANTGELF; J: TRBJ2-2; V: TRBV6-6